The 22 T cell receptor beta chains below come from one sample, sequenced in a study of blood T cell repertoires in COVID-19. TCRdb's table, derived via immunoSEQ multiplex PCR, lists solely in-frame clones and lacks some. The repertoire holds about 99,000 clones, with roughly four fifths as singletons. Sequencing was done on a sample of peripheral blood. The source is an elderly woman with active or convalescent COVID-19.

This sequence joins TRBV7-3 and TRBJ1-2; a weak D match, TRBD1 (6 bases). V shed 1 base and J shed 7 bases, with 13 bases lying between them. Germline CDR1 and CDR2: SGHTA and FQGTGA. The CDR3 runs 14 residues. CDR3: CASSLSPGEGGYTF. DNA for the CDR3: TGTGCCAGCAGCTTAAGCCCAGGGGAAGGTGGCTACACCTTC.

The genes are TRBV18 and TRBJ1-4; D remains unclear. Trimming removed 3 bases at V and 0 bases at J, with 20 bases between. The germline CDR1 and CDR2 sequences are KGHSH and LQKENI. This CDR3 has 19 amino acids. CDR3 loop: CASSPSPWSVGTTNEKLFF. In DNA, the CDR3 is TGTGCCAGCTCACCGTCACCGTGGAGCGTCGGTACAACTAATGAAAAACTGTTTTTT.

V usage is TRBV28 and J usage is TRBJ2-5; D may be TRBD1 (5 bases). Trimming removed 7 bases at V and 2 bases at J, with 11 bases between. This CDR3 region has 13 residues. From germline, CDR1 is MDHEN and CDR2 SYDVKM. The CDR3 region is CASTQGWQETQYF. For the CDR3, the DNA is TGTGCCAGCACTCAGGGATGGCAAGAGACCCAGTACTTC.

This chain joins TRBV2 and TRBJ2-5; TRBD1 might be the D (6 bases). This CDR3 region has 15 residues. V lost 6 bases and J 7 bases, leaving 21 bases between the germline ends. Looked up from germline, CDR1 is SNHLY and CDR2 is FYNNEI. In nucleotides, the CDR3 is TGTGCCAGCAGGACCGGGACAACAACCTCCGGGACCCAGTACTTC. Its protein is CASRTGTTTSGTQYF.

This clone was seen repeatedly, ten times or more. The CDR3 loop is CAWSGGSGANVLTF. The CDR3 DNA follows: TGTGCCTGGTCCGGAGGCTCTGGGGCCAACGTCCTGACTTTC. The gene calls are TRBV30 and TRBJ2-6, with a weak D call TRBD2 (5 bases). The CDR3 length is 14 residues. Looked up from germline, CDR1 is GTSNPN and CDR2 is SVGIG (reference sequence). Trimming took 5 bases from V and 0 from J, leaving 8 bases between them.

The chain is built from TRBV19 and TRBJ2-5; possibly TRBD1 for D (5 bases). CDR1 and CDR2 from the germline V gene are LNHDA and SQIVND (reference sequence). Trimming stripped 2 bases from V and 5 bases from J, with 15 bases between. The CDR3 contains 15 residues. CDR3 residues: CASSIRPGLLETQYF. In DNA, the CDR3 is TGTGCCAGTAGTATACGGCCAGGGTTGTTGGAGACCCAGTACTTC.

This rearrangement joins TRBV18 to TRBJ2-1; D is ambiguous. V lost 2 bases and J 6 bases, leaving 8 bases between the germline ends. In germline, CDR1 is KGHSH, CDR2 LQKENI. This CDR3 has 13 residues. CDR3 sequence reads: CASSPFDTNEQFF. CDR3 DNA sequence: TGTGCCAGCTCACCATTCGACACCAATGAGCAGTTCTTC.

The chain's CDR3 is CASSVSPGVTDTQYF. The CDR3 nucleotides read TGTGCCAGCAGCGTATCTCCAGGGGTCACAGATACGCAGTATTTT. This chain joins TRBV9 and TRBJ2-3; D possibly corresponds to TRBD1 (6 bases). The germline V gene encodes CDR1 SGDLS and CDR2 YYNGEE. V gave up 1 base and J gave up 2 bases, with 11 bases separating them. The CDR3 totals 15 residues. Full variable domain (missing parts from reference TRBV9 and TRBJ2-3): DSGVTQTPKHLITATGQRVTLRCSPRSGDLSVYWYQQSLDQGLQFLIQYYNGEERAKGNILERFSAQQFPDLHSELNLSSLELGDSALYFCASSVSPGVTDTQYFGPGTRLTVL.

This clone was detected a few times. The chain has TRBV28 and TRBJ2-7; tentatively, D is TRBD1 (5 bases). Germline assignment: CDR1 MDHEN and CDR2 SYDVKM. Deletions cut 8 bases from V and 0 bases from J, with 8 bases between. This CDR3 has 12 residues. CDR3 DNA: TGTGCCAGCGTCACAGGCTCCTACGAGCAGTACTTC. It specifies CASVTGSYEQYF.

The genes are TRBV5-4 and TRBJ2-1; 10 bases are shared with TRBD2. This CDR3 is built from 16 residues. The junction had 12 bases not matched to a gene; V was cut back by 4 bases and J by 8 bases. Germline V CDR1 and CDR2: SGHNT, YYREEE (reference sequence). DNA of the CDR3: TGTGCCAGCAGCCGGTCCGGGACTAGCGCGTTTTATGAGCAGTTCTTC. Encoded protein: CASSRSGTSAFYEQFF.

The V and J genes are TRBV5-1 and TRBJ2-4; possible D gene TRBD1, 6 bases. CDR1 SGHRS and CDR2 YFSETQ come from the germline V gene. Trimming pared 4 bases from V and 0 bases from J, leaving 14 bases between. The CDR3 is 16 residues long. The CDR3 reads CASSPSQGTAKNIQYF. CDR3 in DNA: TGCGCCAGCAGCCCTTCACAGGGAACAGCCAAAAACATTCAGTACTTC. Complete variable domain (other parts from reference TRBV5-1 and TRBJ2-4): KAGVTQTPRYLIKTRGQQVTLSCSPISGHRSVSWYQQTPGQGLQFLFEYFSETQRNKGNFPGRFSGRQFSNSRSEMNVSTLELGDSALYLCASSPSQGTAKNIQYFGAGTRLSVL.

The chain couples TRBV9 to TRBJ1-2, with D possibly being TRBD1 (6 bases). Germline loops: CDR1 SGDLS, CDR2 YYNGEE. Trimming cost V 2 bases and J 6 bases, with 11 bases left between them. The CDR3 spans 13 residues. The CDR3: CASSVEQGHGYTF. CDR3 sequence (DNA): TGTGCCAGCAGCGTCGAACAGGGCCATGGCTACACCTTC.

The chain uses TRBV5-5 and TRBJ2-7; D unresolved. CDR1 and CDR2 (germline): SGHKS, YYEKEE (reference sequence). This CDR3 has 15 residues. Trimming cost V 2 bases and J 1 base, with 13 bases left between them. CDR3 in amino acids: CASSFNTDSSYEQYF. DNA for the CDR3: TGTGCCAGCAGCTTTAACACAGATTCTTCCTACGAGCAGTACTTC.

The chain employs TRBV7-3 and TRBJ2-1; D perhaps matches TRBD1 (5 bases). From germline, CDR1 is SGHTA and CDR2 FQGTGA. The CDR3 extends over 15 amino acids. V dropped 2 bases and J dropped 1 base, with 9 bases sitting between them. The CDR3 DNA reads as TGTGCCAGCAGCTTAGGGCAGGGATCCTACAATGAGCAGTTCTTC. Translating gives CASSLGQGSYNEQFF.

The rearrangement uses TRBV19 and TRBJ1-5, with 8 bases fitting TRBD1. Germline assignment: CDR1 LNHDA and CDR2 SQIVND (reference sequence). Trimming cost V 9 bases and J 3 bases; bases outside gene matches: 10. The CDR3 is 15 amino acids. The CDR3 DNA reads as TGTGCCAGAAATGGGGACAGGCCTAACAATCAGCCCCAGCATTTT. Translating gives CARNGDRPNNQPQHF.

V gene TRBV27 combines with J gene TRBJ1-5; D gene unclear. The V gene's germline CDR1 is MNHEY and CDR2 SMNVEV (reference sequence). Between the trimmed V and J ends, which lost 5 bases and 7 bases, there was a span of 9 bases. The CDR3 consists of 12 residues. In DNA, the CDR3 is TGTGCCAGCAGTCTTTTCGGGCAGCCCCAGCATTTT. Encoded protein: CASSLFGQPQHF.

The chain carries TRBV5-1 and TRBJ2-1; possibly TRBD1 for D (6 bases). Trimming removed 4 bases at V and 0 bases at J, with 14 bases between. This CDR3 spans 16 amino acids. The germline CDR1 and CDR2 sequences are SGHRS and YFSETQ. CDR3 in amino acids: CASSRRADSSYNEQFF. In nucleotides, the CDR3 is TGCGCCAGCAGCCGGAGAGCGGACAGCTCCTACAATGAGCAGTTCTTC.

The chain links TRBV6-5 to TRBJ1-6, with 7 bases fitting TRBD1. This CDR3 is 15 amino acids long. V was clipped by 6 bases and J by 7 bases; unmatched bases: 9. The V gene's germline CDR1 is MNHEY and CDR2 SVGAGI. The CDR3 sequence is CASRRQGVGNSPLHF. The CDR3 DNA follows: TGTGCCAGCAGGCGACAGGGAGTTGGGAATTCACCCCTCCACTTT.

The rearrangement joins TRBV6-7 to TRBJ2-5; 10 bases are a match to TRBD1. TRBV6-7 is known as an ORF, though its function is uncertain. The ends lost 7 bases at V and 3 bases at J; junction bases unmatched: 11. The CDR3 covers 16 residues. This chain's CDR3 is CASNPGGGTGEETQYF. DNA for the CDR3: TGTGCCAGCAACCCGGGGGGTGGGACAGGGGAAGAGACCCAGTACTTC.

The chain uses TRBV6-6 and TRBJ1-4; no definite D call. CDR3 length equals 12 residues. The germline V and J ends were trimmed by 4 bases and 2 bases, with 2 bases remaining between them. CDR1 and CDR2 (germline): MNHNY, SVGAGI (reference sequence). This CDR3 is CASSSTNEKLFF. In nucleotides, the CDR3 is TGTGCCAGCAGTTCGACTAATGAAAAACTGTTTTTT.

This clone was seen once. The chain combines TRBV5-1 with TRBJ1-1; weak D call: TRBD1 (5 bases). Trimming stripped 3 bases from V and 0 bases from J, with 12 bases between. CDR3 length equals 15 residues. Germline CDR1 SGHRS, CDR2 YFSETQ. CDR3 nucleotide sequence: TGCGCCAGCAGCTCACCGGGACTCTTGAACACTGAAGCTTTCTTT. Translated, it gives CASSSPGLLNTEAFF.

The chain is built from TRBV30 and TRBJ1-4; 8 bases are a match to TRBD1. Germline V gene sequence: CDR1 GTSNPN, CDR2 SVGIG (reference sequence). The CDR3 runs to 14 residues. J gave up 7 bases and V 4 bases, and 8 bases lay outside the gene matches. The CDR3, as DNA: TGTGCCTGGACCGACCAGGGGGCCCGTGAAAAACTGTTTTTT. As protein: CAWTDQGAREKLFF.